This TCR beta chain came from a study of T cell responses to AZD1222 COVID-19 vaccine. Study-level points and caveats: Most donors were white British and more were female, and clonal diversity was possibly underestimated. Just a handful of people given AZD1222 tested seropositive at baseline.

This clone appeared a single time. The target antigen is unknown. Clones were sequenced by immunoSEQ multiplex PCR, and TCRdb holds only the in-frame ones, with some missing. This table has tens of thousands of clones, around nine tenths appearing once. The sequences come from peripheral blood, collected on day 0 of AZD1222 vaccination. The receptor comes from an adult in good health.

CDR3 nucleotides: TGTGCCAGCAGTTCCGAACAGGAGGGATCCCCTCATACGCAGTATTTT. Its protein product is CASSSEQEGSPHTQYF. The genes are TRBV6-5 and TRBJ2-3; maybe TRBD2 (6 bases). The V gene's germline CDR1 is MNHEY and CDR2 SVGAGI. V was cut by 4 bases and J by 7 bases, with 21 bases left in between. The CDR3 sequence is 16 residues long.